This TCR beta chain was recovered during a study of blood T cell repertoires in COVID-19. Study overall: Samples taken during acute and convalescent COVID-19 were collected in the United States, Italy and Spain. In each case, the material was cDNA or gDNA derived from T cells, B-cell-depleted T cells, or PBMCs.

V lost 6 bases and J lost 8, with 16 bases in between. This CDR3 is built from 14 residues. As handled by the study authors: Researchers report that nucleated cell counts were estimated from reference gene primer amplification. Sequenced by immunoSEQ multiplex PCR; TCRdb stores in-frame clones only, minus some. V and J calls and clone size are those listed in that table; D and trimming were worked out from the DNA. This table has some 260,000 clones, over 70% appearing once. During active infection, Seattle patients enrolled and were then monitored through disease. This sequence was found in a woman in her 70s with COVID-19, enrolled during active disease. Sequenced sample: peripheral blood. The chain uses TRBV23-1 and TRBJ1-4; D uncertain. TRBV23-1 is sorted into the ORF group, with uncertain function. CDR3 amino acids: CASSAGFEREKLFF. CDR3 coding DNA: TGCGCCAGCAGCGCCGGGTTTGAGAGGGAAAAACTGTTTTTT.